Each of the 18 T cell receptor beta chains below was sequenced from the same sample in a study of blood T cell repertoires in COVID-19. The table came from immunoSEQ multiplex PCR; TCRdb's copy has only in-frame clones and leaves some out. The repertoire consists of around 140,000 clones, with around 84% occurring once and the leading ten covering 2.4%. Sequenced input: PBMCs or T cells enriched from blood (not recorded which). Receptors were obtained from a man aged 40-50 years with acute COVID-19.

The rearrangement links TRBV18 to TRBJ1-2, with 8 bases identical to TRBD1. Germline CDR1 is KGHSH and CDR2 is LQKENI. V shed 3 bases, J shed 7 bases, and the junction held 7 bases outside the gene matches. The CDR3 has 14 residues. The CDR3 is CASSPSTGEAGYTF. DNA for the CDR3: TGTGCCAGCTCACCTTCGACAGGGGAAGCTGGCTACACCTTC.

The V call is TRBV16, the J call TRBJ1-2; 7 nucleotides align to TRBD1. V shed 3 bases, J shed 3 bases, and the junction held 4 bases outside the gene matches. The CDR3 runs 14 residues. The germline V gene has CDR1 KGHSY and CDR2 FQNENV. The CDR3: CASSHRDSYYGYTF. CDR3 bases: TGTGCCAGCAGCCACCGGGACAGCTACTATGGCTACACCTTC.

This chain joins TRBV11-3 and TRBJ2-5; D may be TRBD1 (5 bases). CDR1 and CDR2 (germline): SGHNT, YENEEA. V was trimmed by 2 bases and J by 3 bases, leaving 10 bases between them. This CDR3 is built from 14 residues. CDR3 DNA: TGTGCCAGCAGCTTAAGGGGTGGGAAAGAGACCCAGTACTTC. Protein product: CASSLRGGKETQYF.

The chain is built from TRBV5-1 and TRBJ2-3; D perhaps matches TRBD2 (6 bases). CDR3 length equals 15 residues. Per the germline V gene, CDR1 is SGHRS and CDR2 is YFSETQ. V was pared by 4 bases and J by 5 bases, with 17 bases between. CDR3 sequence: CASSRGAGRIDTQYF. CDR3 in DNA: TGCGCCAGCAGCCGAGGTGCGGGAAGGATAGATACGCAGTATTTT. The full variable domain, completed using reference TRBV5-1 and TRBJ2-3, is KAGVTQTPRYLIKTRGQQVTLSCSPISGHRSVSWYQQTPGQGLQFLFEYFSETQRNKGNFPGRFSGRQFSNSRSEMNVSTLELGDSALYLCASSRGAGRIDTQYFGPGTRLTVL.

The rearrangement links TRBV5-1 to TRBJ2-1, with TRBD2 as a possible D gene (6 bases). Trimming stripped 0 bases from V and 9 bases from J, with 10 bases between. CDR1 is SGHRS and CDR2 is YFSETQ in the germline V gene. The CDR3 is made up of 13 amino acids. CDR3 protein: CASSLEGRSEQFF. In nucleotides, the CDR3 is TGCGCCAGCAGCTTGGAAGGGAGGAGTGAGCAGTTCTTC.

CDR3 protein: CASSHRGGPDTQYF. CDR3 DNA: TGTGCCAGCAGCCACAGGGGAGGCCCAGATACGCAGTATTTT. This rearrangement joins TRBV28 to TRBJ2-3; TRBD1 might be the D (7 bases). The V end lost 6 bases, the J end lost 4 bases, and 14 bases lay between the germline ends. There are 14 residues in the CDR3. From germline, CDR1 is MDHEN and CDR2 SYDVKM.

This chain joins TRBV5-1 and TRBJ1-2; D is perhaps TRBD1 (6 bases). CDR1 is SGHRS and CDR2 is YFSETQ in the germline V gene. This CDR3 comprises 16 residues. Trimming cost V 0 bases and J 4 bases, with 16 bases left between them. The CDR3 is CASSLAPGDTGYGYTF. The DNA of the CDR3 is TGCGCCAGCAGCTTGGCCCCCGGGGACACCGGCTATGGCTACACCTTC.

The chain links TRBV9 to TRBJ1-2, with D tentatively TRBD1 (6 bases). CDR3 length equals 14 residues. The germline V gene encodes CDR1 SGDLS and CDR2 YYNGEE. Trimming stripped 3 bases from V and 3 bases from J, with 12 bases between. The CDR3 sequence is CASSALQGHYGYTF. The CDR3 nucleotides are TGTGCCAGCAGCGCATTACAGGGACACTATGGCTACACCTTC.

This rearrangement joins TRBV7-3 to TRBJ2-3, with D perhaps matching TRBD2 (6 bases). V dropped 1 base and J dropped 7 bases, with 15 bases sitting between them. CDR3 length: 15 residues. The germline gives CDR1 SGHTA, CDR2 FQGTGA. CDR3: CASSLNSGLINTQYF. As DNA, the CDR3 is TGTGCCAGCAGCTTAAACTCGGGACTTATAAATACGCAGTATTTT.

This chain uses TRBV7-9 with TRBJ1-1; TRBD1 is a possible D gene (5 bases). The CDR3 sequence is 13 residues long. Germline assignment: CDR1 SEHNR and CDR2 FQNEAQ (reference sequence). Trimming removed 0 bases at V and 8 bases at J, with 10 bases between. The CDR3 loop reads CASSLAAGGEAFF. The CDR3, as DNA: TGTGCCAGCAGCTTAGCGGCGGGGGGAGAAGCTTTCTTT.

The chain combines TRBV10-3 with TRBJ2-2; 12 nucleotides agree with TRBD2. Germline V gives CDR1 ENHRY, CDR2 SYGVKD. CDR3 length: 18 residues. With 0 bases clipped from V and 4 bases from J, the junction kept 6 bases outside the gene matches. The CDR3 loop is CAISESTSGGRGTGELFF. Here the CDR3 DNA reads TGTGCCATCAGTGAGTCGACTAGCGGGGGCCGGGGCACCGGGGAGCTGTTTTTT.

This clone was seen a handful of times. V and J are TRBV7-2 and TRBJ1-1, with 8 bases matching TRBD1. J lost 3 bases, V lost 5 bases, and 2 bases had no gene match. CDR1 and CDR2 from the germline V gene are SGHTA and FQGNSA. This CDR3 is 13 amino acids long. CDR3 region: CASSIQGDTEAFF. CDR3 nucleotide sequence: TGTGCCAGCAGCATACAGGGGGACACTGAAGCTTTCTTT.

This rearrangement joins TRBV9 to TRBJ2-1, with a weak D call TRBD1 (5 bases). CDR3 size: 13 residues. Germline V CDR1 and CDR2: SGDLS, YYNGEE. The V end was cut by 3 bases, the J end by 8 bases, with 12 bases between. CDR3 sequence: CASSGGHSDEQFF. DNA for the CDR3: TGTGCCAGCAGCGGCGGACATTCCGATGAGCAGTTCTTC.

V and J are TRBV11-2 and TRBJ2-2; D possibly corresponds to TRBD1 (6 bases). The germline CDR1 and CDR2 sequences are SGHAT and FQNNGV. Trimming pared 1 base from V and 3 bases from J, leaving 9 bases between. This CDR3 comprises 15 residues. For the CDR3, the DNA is TGTGCCAGCAGCTTAGGACAGGTGGACACCGGGGAGCTGTTTTTT. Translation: CASSLGQVDTGELFF.

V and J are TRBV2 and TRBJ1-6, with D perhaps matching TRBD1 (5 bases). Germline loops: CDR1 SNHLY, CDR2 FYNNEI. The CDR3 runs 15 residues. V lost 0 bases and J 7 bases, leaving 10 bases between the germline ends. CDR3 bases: TGTGCCAGCAGTGAAGCGGGGGGGAGGAATTCACCCCTCCACTTT. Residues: CASSEAGGRNSPLHF.

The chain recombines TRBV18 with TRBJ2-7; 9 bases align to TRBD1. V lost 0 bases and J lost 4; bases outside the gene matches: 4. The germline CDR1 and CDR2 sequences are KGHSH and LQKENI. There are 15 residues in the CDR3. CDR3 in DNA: TGTGCCAGCTCACCACCGGGGACAGGGTCTTACGAGCAGTACTTC. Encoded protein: CASSPPGTGSYEQYF. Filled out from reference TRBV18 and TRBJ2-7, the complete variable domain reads NAGVMQNPRHLVRRRGQEARLRCSPMKGHSHVYWYRQLPEEGLKFMVYLQKENIIDESGMPKERFSAEFPKEGPSILRIQQVVRGDSAAYFCASSPPGTGSYEQYFGPGTRLTVT.

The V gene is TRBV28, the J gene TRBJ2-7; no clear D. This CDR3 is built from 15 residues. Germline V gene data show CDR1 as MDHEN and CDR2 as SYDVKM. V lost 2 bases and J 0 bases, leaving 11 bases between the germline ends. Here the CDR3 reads CASSLHSIISYEQYF. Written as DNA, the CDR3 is TGTGCCAGCAGTTTACACAGTATTATCTCCTACGAGCAGTACTTC.

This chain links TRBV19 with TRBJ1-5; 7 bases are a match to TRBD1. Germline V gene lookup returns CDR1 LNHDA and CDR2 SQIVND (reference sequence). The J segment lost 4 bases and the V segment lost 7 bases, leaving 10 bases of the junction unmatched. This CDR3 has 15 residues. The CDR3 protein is CASTPATGYNQPQHF. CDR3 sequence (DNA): TGTGCCAGTACCCCGGCGACAGGGTATAATCAGCCCCAGCATTTT.